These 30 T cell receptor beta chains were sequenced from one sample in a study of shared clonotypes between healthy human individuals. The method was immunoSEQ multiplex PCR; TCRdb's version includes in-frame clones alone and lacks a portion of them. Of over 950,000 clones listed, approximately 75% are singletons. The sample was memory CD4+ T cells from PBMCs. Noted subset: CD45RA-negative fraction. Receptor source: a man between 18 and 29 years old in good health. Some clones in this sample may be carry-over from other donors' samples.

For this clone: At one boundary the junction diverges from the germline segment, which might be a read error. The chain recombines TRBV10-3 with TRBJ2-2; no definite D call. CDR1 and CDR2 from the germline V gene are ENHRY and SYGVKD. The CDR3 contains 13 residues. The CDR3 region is CASSGTNTGELFF. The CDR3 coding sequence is TGTGCCAGCAGTGGCACGAACACCGGGGAGCTGTTTTTT.

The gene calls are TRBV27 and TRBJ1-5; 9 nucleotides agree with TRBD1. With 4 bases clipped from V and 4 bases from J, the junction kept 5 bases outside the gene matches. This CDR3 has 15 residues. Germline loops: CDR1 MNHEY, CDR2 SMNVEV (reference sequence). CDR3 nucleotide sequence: TGTGCCAGCAGTTCCGCCGGGACAGGGAATCAGCCCCAGCATTTT. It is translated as CASSSAGTGNQPQHF.

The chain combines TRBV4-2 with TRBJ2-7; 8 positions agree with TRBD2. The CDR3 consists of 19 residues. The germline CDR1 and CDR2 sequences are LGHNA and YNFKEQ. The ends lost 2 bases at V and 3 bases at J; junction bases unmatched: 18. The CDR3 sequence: CASSQQDTPGTRSLYEQYF. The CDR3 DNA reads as TGTGCCAGCAGCCAACAAGACACTCCGGGGACTAGAAGTCTCTACGAGCAGTACTTC.

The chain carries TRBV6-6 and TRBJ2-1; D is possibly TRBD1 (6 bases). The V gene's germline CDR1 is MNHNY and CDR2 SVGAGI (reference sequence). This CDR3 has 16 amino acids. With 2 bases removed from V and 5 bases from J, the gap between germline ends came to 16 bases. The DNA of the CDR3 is TGTGCCAGCAGTTACCCCCCCGGTTGGGGGCACAATGAGCAGTTCTTC. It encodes CASSYPPGWGHNEQFF.

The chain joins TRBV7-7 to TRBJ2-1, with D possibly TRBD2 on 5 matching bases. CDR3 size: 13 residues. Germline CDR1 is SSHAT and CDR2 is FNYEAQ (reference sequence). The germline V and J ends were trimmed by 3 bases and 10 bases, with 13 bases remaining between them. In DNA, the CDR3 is TGTGCCAGCAGCTTGGAGGAAAGAACAGAGCAGTTCTTC. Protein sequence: CASSLEERTEQFF.

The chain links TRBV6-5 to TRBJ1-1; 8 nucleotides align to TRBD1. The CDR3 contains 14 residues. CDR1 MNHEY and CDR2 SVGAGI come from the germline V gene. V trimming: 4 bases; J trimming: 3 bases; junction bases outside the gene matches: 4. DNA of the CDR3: TGTGCCAGCAGTTTACAGGGGGACTACACTGAAGCTTTCTTT. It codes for CASSLQGDYTEAFF.

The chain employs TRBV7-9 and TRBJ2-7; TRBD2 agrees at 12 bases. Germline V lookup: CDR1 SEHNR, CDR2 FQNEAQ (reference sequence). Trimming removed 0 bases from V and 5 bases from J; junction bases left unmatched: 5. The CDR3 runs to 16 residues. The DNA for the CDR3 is TGTGCCAGCAGCTTAGCAGTAGGACTAGCGGGGAACGAGCAGTACTTC. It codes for CASSLAVGLAGNEQYF.

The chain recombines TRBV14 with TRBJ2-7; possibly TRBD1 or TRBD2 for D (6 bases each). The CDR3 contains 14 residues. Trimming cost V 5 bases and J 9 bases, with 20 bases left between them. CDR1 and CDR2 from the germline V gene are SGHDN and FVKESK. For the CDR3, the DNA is TGTGCCAGCAGCGCACAGATACAGGGAGGCGGGCAGTACTTC. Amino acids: CASSAQIQGGGQYF.

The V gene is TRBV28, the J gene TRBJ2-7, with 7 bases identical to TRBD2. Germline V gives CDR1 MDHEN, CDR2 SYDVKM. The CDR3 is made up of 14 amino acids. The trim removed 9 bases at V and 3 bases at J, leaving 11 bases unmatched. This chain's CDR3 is CASILKGGGYEQYF. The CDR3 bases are TGTGCCAGTATACTAAAGGGCGGGGGCTACGAGCAGTACTTC.

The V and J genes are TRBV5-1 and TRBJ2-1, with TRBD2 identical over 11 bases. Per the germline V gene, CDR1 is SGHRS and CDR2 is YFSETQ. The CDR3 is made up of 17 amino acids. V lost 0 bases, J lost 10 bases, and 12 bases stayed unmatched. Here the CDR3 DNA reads TGCGCCAGCAGCTTGGGGACTAGCGGGCGGCCGCGGGGGGAGCAGTTCTTC. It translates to CASSLGTSGRPRGEQFF. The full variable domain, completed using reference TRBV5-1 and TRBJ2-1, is KAGVTQTPRYLIKTRGQQVTLSCSPISGHRSVSWYQQTPGQGLQFLFEYFSETQRNKGNFPGRFSGRQFSNSRSEMNVSTLELGDSALYLCASSLGTSGRPRGEQFFGPGTRLTVL.

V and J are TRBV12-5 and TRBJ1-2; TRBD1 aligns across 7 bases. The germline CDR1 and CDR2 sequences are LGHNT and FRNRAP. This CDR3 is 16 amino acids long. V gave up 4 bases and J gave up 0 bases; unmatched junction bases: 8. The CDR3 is CASGSITGQSNYGYTF. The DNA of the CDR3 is TGTGCTAGTGGTTCAATCACGGGACAGTCTAACTATGGCTACACCTTC. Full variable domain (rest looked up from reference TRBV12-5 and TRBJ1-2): DARVTQTPRHKVTEMGQEVTMRCQPILGHNTVFWYRQTMMQGLELLAYFRNRAPLDDSGMPKDRFSAEMPDATLATLKIQPSEPRDSAVYFCASGSITGQSNYGYTFGSGTRLTVV.

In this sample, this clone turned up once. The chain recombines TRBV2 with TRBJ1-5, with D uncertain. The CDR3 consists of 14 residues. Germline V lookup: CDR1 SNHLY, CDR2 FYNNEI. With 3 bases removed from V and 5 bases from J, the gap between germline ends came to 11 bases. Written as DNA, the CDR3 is TGTGCCAGCAGTGATAGTAACGGTGATCAGCCCCAGCATTTT. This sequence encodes CASSDSNGDQPQHF. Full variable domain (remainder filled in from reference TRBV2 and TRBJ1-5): EPEVTQTPSHQVTQMGQEVILRCVPISNHLYFYWYRQILGQKVEFLVSFYNNEISEKSEIFDDQFSVERPDGSNFTLKIRSTKLEDSAMYFCASSDSNGDQPQHFGDGTRLSIL.

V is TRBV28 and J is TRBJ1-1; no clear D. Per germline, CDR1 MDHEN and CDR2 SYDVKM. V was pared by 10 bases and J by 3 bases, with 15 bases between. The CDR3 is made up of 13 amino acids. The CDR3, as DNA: TGTGCCACAAGTCGTTTACCGGACACTGAAGCTTTCTTT. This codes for CATSRLPDTEAFF. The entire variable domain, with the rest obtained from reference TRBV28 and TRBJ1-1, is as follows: DVKVTQSSRYLVKRTGEKVFLECVQDMDHENMFWYRQDPGLGLRLIYFSYDVKMKEKGDIPEGYSVSREKKERFSLILESASTNQTSMYLCATSRLPDTEAFFGQGTRLTVV.

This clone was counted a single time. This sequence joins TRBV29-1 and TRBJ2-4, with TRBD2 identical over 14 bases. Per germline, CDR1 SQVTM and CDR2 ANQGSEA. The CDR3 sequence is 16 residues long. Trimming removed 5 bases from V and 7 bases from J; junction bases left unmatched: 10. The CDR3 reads CSVSGLAGVKANIQYF. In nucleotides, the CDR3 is TGCAGCGTTTCGGGACTAGCGGGAGTGAAGGCTAACATTCAGTACTTC. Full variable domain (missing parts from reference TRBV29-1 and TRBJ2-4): SAVISQKPSRDICQRGTSLTIQCQVDSQVTMMFWYRQQPGQSLTLIATANQGSEATYESGFVIDKFPISRPNLTFSTLTVSNMSPEDSSIYLCSVSGLAGVKANIQYFGAGTRLSVL.

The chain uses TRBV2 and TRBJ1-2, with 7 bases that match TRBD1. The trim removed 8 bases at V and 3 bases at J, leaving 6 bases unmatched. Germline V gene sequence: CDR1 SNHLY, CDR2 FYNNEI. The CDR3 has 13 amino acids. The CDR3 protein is CASGEDRYYGYTF. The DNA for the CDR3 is TGTGCCAGCGGGGAGGACAGGTACTATGGCTACACCTTC. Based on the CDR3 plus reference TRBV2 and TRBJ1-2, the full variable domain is EPEVTQTPSHQVTQMGQEVILRCVPISNHLYFYWYRQILGQKVEFLVSFYNNEISEKSEIFDDQFSVERPDGSNFTLKIRSTKLEDSAMYFCASGEDRYYGYTFGSGTRLTVV.

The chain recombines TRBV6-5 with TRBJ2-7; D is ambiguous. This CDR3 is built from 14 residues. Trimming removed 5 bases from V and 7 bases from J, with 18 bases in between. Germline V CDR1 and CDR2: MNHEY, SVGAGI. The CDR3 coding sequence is TGTGCCAGCAGTCCAGGCCGTTATTCTGGGGAGCAGTACTTC. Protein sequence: CASSPGRYSGEQYF.

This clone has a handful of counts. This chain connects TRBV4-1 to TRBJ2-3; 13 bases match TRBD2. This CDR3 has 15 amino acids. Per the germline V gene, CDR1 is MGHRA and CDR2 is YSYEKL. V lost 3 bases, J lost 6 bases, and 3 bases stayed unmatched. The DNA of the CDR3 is TGCGCCAGCAGCCAGAGACTAGCGGGAGGTGATACGCAGTATTTT. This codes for CASSQRLAGGDTQYF.

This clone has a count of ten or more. As DNA, the CDR3 is TGCGCCAGCAGTCCCAAGAACAGGGGAGCTTGCGAGCAGTACTTC. Residues: CASSPKNRGACEQYF. The chain combines TRBV23-1 with TRBJ2-7, with TRBD1 matching over 7 bases. TRBV23-1 is assigned to the ORF class and has an uncertain function. The CDR3 extends over 15 amino acids. V was pared by 4 bases and J by 6 bases, with 12 bases of the junction left unmatched.

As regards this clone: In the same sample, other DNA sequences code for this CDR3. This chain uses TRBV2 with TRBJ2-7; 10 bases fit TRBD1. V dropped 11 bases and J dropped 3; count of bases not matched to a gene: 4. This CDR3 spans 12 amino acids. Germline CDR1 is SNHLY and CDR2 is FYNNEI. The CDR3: CAGRDRGYEQYF. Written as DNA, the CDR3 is TGTGCCGGCCGGGACAGGGGCTACGAGCAGTACTTC.

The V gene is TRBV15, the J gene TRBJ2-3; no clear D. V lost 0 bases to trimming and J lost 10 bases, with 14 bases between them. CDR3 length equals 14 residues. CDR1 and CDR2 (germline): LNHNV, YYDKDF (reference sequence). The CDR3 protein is CATSRDADLDAQYF. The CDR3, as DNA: TGTGCCACCAGCAGAGATGCGGACCTAGACGCGCAGTATTTT.

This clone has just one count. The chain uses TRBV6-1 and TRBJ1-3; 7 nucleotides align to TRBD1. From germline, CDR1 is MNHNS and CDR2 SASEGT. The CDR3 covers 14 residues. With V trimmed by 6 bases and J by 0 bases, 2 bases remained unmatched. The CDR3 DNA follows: TGTGCCAGCAGAGGGACAGCCTCTGGAAACACCATATATTTT. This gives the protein CASRGTASGNTIYF.

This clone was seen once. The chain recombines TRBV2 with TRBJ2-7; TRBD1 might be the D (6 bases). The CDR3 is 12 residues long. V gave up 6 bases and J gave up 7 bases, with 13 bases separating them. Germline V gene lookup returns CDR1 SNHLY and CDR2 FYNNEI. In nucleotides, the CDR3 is TGTGCCAGCAGGGTCACAGGGCGAGAGCAGTACTTC. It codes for CASRVTGREQYF. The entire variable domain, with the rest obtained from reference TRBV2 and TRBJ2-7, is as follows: EPEVTQTPSHQVTQMGQEVILRCVPISNHLYFYWYRQILGQKVEFLVSFYNNEISEKSEIFDDQFSVERPDGSNFTLKIRSTKLEDSAMYFCASRVTGREQYFGPGTRLTVT.

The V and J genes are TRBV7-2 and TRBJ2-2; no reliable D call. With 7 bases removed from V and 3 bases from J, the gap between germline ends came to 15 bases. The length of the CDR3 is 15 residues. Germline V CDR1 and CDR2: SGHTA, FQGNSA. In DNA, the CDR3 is TGTGCCAGCACCATGAGCCCCAGACACACCGGGGAGCTGTTTTTT. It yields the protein CASTMSPRHTGELFF.

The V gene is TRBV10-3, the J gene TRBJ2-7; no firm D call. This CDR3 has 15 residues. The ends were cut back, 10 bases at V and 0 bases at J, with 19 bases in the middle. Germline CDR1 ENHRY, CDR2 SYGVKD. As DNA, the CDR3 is TGTGCCACCGCACCTTCCCCTCAGTTCTCCTACGAGCAGTACTTC. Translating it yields CATAPSPQFSYEQYF.

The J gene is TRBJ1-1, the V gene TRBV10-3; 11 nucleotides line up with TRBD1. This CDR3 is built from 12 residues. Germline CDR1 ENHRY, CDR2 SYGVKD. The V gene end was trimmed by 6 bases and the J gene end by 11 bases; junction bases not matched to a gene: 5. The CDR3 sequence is CAIRRDRGMAFF. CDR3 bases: TGTGCCATCAGGAGGGACAGGGGGATGGCTTTCTTT.

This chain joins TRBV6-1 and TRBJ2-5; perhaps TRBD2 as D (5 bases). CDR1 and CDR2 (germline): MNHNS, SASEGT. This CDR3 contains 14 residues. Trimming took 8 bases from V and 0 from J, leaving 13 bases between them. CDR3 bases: TGTGCCAGCGGGAGAGAGGAGTACCAAGAGACCCAGTACTTC. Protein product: CASGREEYQETQYF.

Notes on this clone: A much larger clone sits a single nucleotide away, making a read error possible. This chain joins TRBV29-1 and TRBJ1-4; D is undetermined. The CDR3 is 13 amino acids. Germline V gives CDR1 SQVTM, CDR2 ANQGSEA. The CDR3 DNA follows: TGCAGCGTCCGAAAGTCTCCGAATGGAAAACTGTTTTTT. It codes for CSVRKSPNGKLFF.

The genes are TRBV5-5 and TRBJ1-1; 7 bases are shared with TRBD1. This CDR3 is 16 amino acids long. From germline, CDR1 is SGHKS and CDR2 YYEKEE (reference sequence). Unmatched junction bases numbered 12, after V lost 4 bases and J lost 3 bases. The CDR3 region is CASSPGEGAEDTEAFF. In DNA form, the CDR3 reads TGTGCCAGCAGCCCGGGGGAGGGGGCTGAGGACACTGAAGCTTTCTTT.

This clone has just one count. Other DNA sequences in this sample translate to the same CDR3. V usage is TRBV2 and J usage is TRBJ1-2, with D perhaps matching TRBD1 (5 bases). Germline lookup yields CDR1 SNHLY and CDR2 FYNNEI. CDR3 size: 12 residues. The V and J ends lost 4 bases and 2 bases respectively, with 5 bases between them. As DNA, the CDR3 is TGTGCCAGCAGTGGGGGCAACTATGGCTACACCTTC. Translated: CASSGGNYGYTF. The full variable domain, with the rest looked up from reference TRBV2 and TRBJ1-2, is EPEVTQTPSHQVTQMGQEVILRCVPISNHLYFYWYRQILGQKVEFLVSFYNNEISEKSEIFDDQFSVERPDGSNFTLKIRSTKLEDSAMYFCASSGGNYGYTFGSGTRLTVV.

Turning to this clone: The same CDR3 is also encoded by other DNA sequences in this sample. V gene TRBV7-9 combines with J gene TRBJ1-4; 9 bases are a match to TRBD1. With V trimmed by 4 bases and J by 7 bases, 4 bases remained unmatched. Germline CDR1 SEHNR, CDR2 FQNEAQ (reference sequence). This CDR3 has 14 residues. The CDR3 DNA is TGTGCCAGCAGCTCTGGACAGGGGAGTGAAAAACTGTTTTTT. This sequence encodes CASSSGQGSEKLFF.